The clone carrying this T cell receptor (beta chain) has only one observation. This entry belongs to a study of blood T cell repertoires in COVID-19. Study-level information: Samples taken during acute and convalescent COVID-19 were collected in the United States, Italy and Spain.

The CDR3 has 12 amino acids. From germline, CDR1 is LNHDA and CDR2 SQIVND (reference sequence). V was pared by 6 bases and J by 9 bases, with 9 bases between. In the authors' workflow: Researchers report that nucleated cell counts were estimated from reference gene primer amplification. Measured with immunoSEQ multiplex PCR; TCRdb has only the in-frame clones, and not every one. V and J calls and clone size come straight from that table; D and trimming were deduced from the DNA. The sample lists roughly 150,000 clones; just under 80% were seen once. Sequencing input: peripheral blood. The J gene is TRBJ1-6, the V gene TRBV19, with a tentative D call TRBD1 (5 bases). This TCR came from a woman of 80 years or more with acute or convalescent COVID-19. The CDR3 nucleotides are TGTGCCAGTAGGGGGCAGGCTTCACCCCTCCACTTT. Translated, it gives CASRGQASPLHF. Together with reference TRBV19 and TRBJ1-6, the CDR3 gives the full variable domain: DGGITQSPKYLFRKEGQNVTLSCEQNLNHDAMYWYRQDPGQGLRLIYYSQIVNDFQKGDIAEGYSVSREKKESFPLTVTSAQKNPTAFYLCASRGQASPLHFGNGTRLTVT.